Following are 14 T cell receptor beta chains from one sample sequenced in a study of long-term antiretroviral therapy in people with HIV. Assay version v3.0 of immunoSEQ was used, and it was run at survey level. Profiling relied on immunoSEQ multiplex PCR, and the TCRdb table lists in-frame clones only, not all of them. The sample yields around 12,000 clones, around 89% seen once. The sequenced sample was unsorted PBMCs, obtained 2.1 years after starting antiretroviral therapy. The receptors were gathered from a woman between 40 and 55 years old with HIV.

The chain recombines TRBV7-3 with TRBJ1-1; D call uncertain. Germline V gene sequence: CDR1 SGHTA, CDR2 FQGTGA. The CDR3 spans 15 residues. Trimming left V 0 bases short and J 1 base short, with 9 bases between. The DNA for the CDR3 is TGTGCCAGCAGCTTAACGGGTCAGAAGAACACTGAAGCTTTCTTT. Translated, it gives CASSLTGQKNTEAFF.

This chain joins TRBV20-1 and TRBJ1-1, with unresolved D. The germline CDR1 and CDR2 sequences are DFQATT and SNEGSKA (reference sequence). V lost 6 bases to trimming and J lost 2 bases, with 7 bases between them. CDR3 length equals 11 residues. The CDR3 DNA reads as TGCAGTGCCCTTGTAAACACTGAAGCTTTCTTT. This translates into CSALVNTEAFF.

The chain carries TRBV7-2 and TRBJ1-1, with 10 bases identical to TRBD1. Per germline, CDR1 SGHTA and CDR2 FQGNSA. J lost 10 bases, V lost 4 bases, and 12 bases had no gene match. This CDR3 region has 15 residues. CDR3 protein: CASSSRDRGLQGAFF. The CDR3 coding sequence is TGTGCCAGCAGCTCCCGGGACAGGGGTCTCCAAGGAGCTTTCTTT.

This chain connects TRBV5-1 to TRBJ2-1, with TRBD1 matching 10 bases. Germline trimming cut 3 bases from V and 8 bases from J; bases unmatched to any gene: 8. The V gene's germline CDR1 is SGHRS and CDR2 YFSETQ. This CDR3 contains 15 residues. CDR3 nucleotide sequence: TGCGCCAGCAGCTCCGGGACAGGGGTTTGGGATGAGCAGTTCTTC. Translating it yields CASSSGTGVWDEQFF.

The chain has TRBV4-3 and TRBJ2-3, with TRBD1 matching 7 bases. Looked up from germline, CDR1 is LGHNA and CDR2 is YSLEER. V lost 4 bases to trimming and J lost 3 bases; unmatched junction nucleotides: 16. CDR3 length equals 18 residues. The CDR3 DNA reads TGCGCCAGCAGCCCCCACGTACCACGACAGGGTGGGACAGATACGCAGTATTTT. Encoded protein: CASSPHVPRQGGTDTQYF.

This sequence joins TRBV6-6 and TRBJ1-5; D is uncertain. This CDR3 has 15 amino acids. V was trimmed by 2 bases and J by 7 bases, leaving 15 bases between them. The germline V gene has CDR1 MNHNY and CDR2 SVGAGI (reference sequence). CDR3 DNA sequence: TGTGCCAGCAGTTACCTGTCCGGGATCAACCAGCCCCAGCATTTT. Its protein is CASSYLSGINQPQHF.

The rearrangement links TRBV9 to TRBJ2-2, with TRBD2 matching 7 bases. Germline CDR1 SGDLS, CDR2 YYNGEE. V gave up 0 bases and J gave up 2 bases; unmatched junction bases: 1. The CDR3 spans 15 residues. DNA of the CDR3: TGTGCCAGCAGCGTAGGGGGGGGAAACACCGGGGAGCTGTTTTTT. This codes for CASSVGGGNTGELFF.

The genes are TRBV5-1 and TRBJ1-3; D remains ambiguous. The CDR3 has 14 residues. The V end was cut by 4 bases, the J end by 3 bases, with 11 bases between. Germline CDR1 reads SGHRS; CDR2 reads YFSETQ. The CDR3 sequence is CASSPGMIGNTIYF. CDR3 DNA sequence: TGCGCCAGCAGCCCGGGGATGATTGGAAACACCATATATTTT.

Notes on this clone: Compared with germline, one end of the junction differs, possibly owing to a read error. This same CDR3 is encoded by further DNA sequences in the sample. The chain carries TRBV5-4 and TRBJ1-1; TRBD1 agrees at 9 bases. CDR3 length: 14 amino acids. The germline CDR1 and CDR2 sequences are SGHNT and YYREEE (reference sequence). The CDR3 sequence is CASSWGQGNTEAFF. CDR3 nucleotide sequence: TGTGCCAGTAGCTGGGGACAGGGGAACACTGAAGCTTTCTTT.

The rearrangement links TRBV19 to TRBJ1-5; D is unresolved. The CDR3 length is 14 residues. V lost 3 bases, J lost 6 bases, and 12 bases lay in between. CDR1 and CDR2 from the germline V gene are LNHDA and SQIVND (reference sequence). CDR3 protein: CASSMSLRGQPQHF. Written as DNA, the CDR3 is TGTGCCAGTAGTATGTCGTTACGGGGTCAGCCCCAGCATTTT.

V is TRBV5-1 and J is TRBJ2-3, with D perhaps matching TRBD1 (5 bases). The CDR3 sequence is 16 residues long. Per the germline V gene, CDR1 is SGHRS and CDR2 is YFSETQ. Trimming removed 3 bases from V and 4 bases from J, with 18 bases in between. CDR3 DNA: TGCGCCAGCAGCTCGCATCAGGGAAGGTTAGCAGATACGCAGTATTTT. Amino acids: CASSSHQGRLADTQYF.

This clone occurred once. This CDR3 reads CASSTQGNYGYTF. DNA of the CDR3: TGTGCCAGCAGTACCCAGGGTAACTATGGCTACACCTTC. V gene TRBV2 combines with J gene TRBJ1-2; maybe TRBD1 (5 bases). Trimming pared 5 bases from V and 1 base from J, leaving 8 bases between. The CDR3 runs to 13 residues. Germline V CDR1 and CDR2: SNHLY, FYNNEI.

The rearrangement joins TRBV5-4 to TRBJ1-1; a possible D gene is TRBD1 (6 bases). The germline V gene has CDR1 SGHNT and CDR2 YYREEE (reference sequence). CDR3 size: 15 residues. Trimming shortened V by 0 bases and J by 4 bases, and 13 bases separated the two germline ends. DNA for the CDR3: TGTGCCAGCAGCTTGGAGAACAGGGACATCACTGAAGCTTTCTTT. This codes for CASSLENRDITEAFF. The full variable domain, rest sourced from reference TRBV5-4 and TRBJ1-1, is ETGVTQSPTHLIKTRGQQVTLRCSSQSGHNTVSWYQQALGQGPQFIFQYYREEENGRGNFPPRFSGLQFPNYSSELNVNALELDDSALYLCASSLENRDITEAFFGQGTRLTVV.

The CDR3 region is CASRGRGGENEQFF. CDR3 nucleotides: TGTGCCAGCAGAGGCCGCGGGGGGGAAAATGAGCAGTTCTTC. The gene calls are TRBV27 and TRBJ2-1, with 9 bases matching TRBD2. The CDR3 has 14 residues. V dropped 6 bases and J dropped 7; count of bases not matched to a gene: 7. From germline, CDR1 is MNHEY and CDR2 SMNVEV (reference sequence).